This entry lists 31 T cell receptor beta chains sequenced from one sample in a study of shared clonotypes between healthy human individuals. Produced via immunoSEQ multiplex PCR; TCRdb's table is partial and in-frame only. The top ten hold roughly 13% of the sample, which has about 470,000 clones, about 85% seen once. The specimen sequenced was PBMCs. These receptors were collected from a woman between 40 and 55 years old in good health. Some clones in this sample may be carry-over from other donors' samples.

In regard to this clone: The identical CDR3 is also encoded by other nucleotide sequences in the sample. For the CDR3, the DNA is TGTGCCAGCAGCTTGGGAGGAAACACCATATATTTT. Its translation is CASSLGGNTIYF. The rearrangement links TRBV5-4 to TRBJ1-3; D unclear. V lost 0 bases and J 4 bases, leaving 2 bases between the germline ends. The CDR3 length is 12 residues. Per germline, CDR1 SGHNT and CDR2 YYREEE (reference sequence).

This clone was detected only once. The chain combines TRBV27 with TRBJ1-1; D is unresolved. CDR1 MNHEY and CDR2 SMNVEV come from the germline V gene (reference sequence). Deletions cut 6 bases from V and 2 bases from J, with 16 bases between. The CDR3 is made up of 15 amino acids. The CDR3 here is CASRPRDTPNTEAFF. Here the CDR3 DNA reads TGTGCCAGCAGACCTCGCGACACCCCTAACACTGAAGCTTTCTTT.

Only one count was recorded for this clone. The gene calls are TRBV30 and TRBJ1-2, with 7 bases that match TRBD1. Germline V CDR1 and CDR2: GTSNPN, SVGIG (reference sequence). V trimming: 3 bases; J trimming: 4 bases; junction bases outside the gene matches: 14. The CDR3 runs to 16 residues. The CDR3 here is CAWSTFPGQPLYGYTF. CDR3 bases: TGTGCCTGGAGCACTTTCCCGGGACAGCCTCTCTATGGCTACACCTTC.

J is TRBJ2-5 and V is TRBV5-1, with TRBD1 identical over 10 bases. The J call is uncertain, as TRBJ2-7 better fits the DNA end. Germline V gene data show CDR1 as SGHRS and CDR2 as YFSETQ. The CDR3 runs 17 residues. The CDR3 spells CASSRNTGQGNSYEQYF. DNA for the CDR3: TGCGCCAGCAGCCGCAACACGGGACAGGGGAATTCCTACGAGCAGTACTTC.

V gene TRBV10-3 combines with J gene TRBJ2-7; possibly TRBD2 for D (5 bases). Germline V lookup: CDR1 ENHRY, CDR2 SYGVKD. Trimming removed 3 bases from V and 0 bases from J, with 15 bases in between. This CDR3 contains 16 residues. This chain's CDR3 is CAISDPAVGGSYEQYF. In DNA, the CDR3 is TGTGCCATCAGTGACCCGGCGGTAGGAGGCTCCTACGAGCAGTACTTC.

The V gene is TRBV6-5, the J gene TRBJ2-5, with D possibly matching TRBD1 (6 bases). CDR1 is MNHEY, CDR2 SVGAGI, per germline. The CDR3 sequence is 15 residues long. With 1 base removed from V and 7 bases from J, the gap between germline ends came to 16 bases. DNA for the CDR3: TGTGCCAGCAGTTACTTAGGACAGAGCGTCTGGACCCAGTACTTC. Translating gives CASSYLGQSVWTQYF.

The genes are TRBV5-1 and TRBJ2-2; no clear D. Germline V gene lookup returns CDR1 SGHRS and CDR2 YFSETQ. Trimming left V 0 bases short and J 0 bases short, with 9 bases between. The CDR3 loop spans 16 amino acids. In nucleotides, the CDR3 is TGCGCCAGCAGCTTGGAGGGAATCGCGAACACCGGGGAGCTGTTTTTT. Protein product: CASSLEGIANTGELFF. Using reference TRBV5-1 and TRBJ2-2 for the parts outside the CDR3, the full variable domain is KAGVTQTPRYLIKTRGQQVTLSCSPISGHRSVSWYQQTPGQGLQFLFEYFSETQRNKGNFPGRFSGRQFSNSRSEMNVSTLELGDSALYLCASSLEGIANTGELFFGEGSRLTVL.

The chain employs TRBV5-6 and TRBJ2-1, with TRBD2 identical over 16 bases. The CDR3 has 17 amino acids. With 4 bases clipped from V and 7 bases from J, the junction kept 8 bases outside the gene matches. The V gene's germline CDR1 is SGHDT and CDR2 YYEEEE. The CDR3 DNA reads as TGTGCCAGCAGCCGGGGACTAGCGGGAGGGAACGGTAATGAGCAGTTCTTC. Translated, it gives CASSRGLAGGNGNEQFF.

This chain uses TRBV28 with TRBJ2-3; a possible D gene is TRBD1 (6 bases). The CDR3 is 18 amino acids. The V end was cut by 7 bases, the J end by 2 bases, with 25 bases between. Germline loops: CDR1 MDHEN, CDR2 SYDVKM. CDR3 residues: CASTNIFPFDRNTDTQYF. CDR3 DNA sequence: TGTGCCAGCACCAACATCTTCCCCTTTGACAGGAACACAGATACGCAGTATTTT.

The chain is built from TRBV4-2 and TRBJ2-2, with 11 nucleotides matching TRBD2. The length of the CDR3 is 18 residues. After removal of 3 bases from V and 6 bases from J, the junction contained 12 bases not matched to a gene. From germline, CDR1 is LGHNA and CDR2 YNFKEQ. CDR3: CASSQIAGGPTGAGELFF. CDR3 DNA sequence: TGTGCCAGCAGCCAGATAGCGGGAGGGCCGACTGGCGCCGGGGAGCTGTTTTTT.

The chain links TRBV18 to TRBJ2-3; 9 bases are shared with TRBD1. CDR1 is KGHSH and CDR2 is LQKENI in the germline V gene. The length of the CDR3 is 13 residues. The V and J ends lost 4 bases and 4 bases, in that order; junction bases with no gene match: 0. CDR3 nucleotides: TGTGCCAGCTCACGACAGGGGGCAGATACGCAGTATTTT. It translates to CASSRQGADTQYF.

The chain carries TRBV28 and TRBJ1-5; no firm D call. Trimming pared 6 bases from V and 2 bases from J, leaving 11 bases between. The CDR3 consists of 14 residues. From germline, CDR1 is MDHEN and CDR2 SYDVKM. CDR3 nucleotide sequence: TGTGCCAGCAGGGAGTCCGGTGGCAATCAGCCCCAGCATTTT. As protein: CASRESGGNQPQHF.

The chain is built from TRBV5-4 and TRBJ2-3; TRBD2 is a possible D gene (6 bases). Deletions cut 4 bases from V and 2 bases from J, with 17 bases between. The germline V gene has CDR1 SGHNT and CDR2 YYREEE (reference sequence). The CDR3 runs to 16 residues. The CDR3 DNA reads TGTGCCAGCAGCAACGGACGACTAGAGCCCACAGATACGCAGTATTTT. Translation gives CASSNGRLEPTDTQYF.

V gene TRBV6-1 combines with J gene TRBJ1-2, with TRBD1 as a possible D gene (5 bases). Germline V CDR1 and CDR2: MNHNS, SASEGT. This CDR3 has 15 amino acids. The germline V and J ends were trimmed by 6 bases and 2 bases, with 16 bases remaining between them. This CDR3 reads CASSEFWGGNYGYTF. Written as DNA, the CDR3 is TGTGCCAGCAGCGAGTTTTGGGGGGGAAACTATGGCTACACCTTC.

The sample holds one count of this clone. The chain combines TRBV7-2 with TRBJ2-2; D unclear. The CDR3 sequence is 18 residues long. V lost 3 bases and J 4 bases, leaving 21 bases between the germline ends. The germline V gene has CDR1 SGHTA and CDR2 FQGNSA. As DNA, the CDR3 is TGTGCCAGCAGCTTTCGCCACGTGGCGAAAGTGTTCACCGGGGAGCTGTTTTTT. The encoded protein is CASSFRHVAKVFTGELFF. The whole variable domain, filled in from reference TRBV7-2 and TRBJ2-2, reads GAGVSQSPSNKVTEKGKDVELRCDPISGHTALYWYRQSLGQGLEFLIYFQGNSAPDKSGLPSDRFSAERTGGSVSTLTIQRTQQEDSAVYLCASSFRHVAKVFTGELFFGEGSRLTVL.

The CDR3 is CASSPWSWNRADTQYF. DNA for the CDR3: TGTGCCAGCAGCCCCTGGAGTTGGAATAGGGCAGATACGCAGTATTTT. The chain recombines TRBV7-8 with TRBJ2-3; D is unresolved. Trimming left V 5 bases short and J 4 bases short, with 19 bases between. The V gene's germline CDR1 is SGHVS and CDR2 FQNEAQ. There are 16 residues in the CDR3.

The J gene is TRBJ1-2, the V gene TRBV20-1; D is unresolved. V gave up 3 bases and J gave up 4 bases, with 6 bases separating them. CDR3 length: 11 amino acids. Germline assignment: CDR1 DFQATT and CDR2 SNEGSKA (reference sequence). CDR3 loop: CSASDRYGYTF. DNA of the CDR3: TGCAGTGCTAGCGACCGCTATGGCTACACCTTC.

The chain combines TRBV28 with TRBJ2-3; tentative D call: TRBD2 (6 bases). Germline CDR1 MDHEN, CDR2 SYDVKM. The V gene lost 6 bases and the J gene lost 1 base, with 14 bases spanning the gap. The CDR3 spans 15 residues. The CDR3 nucleotides are TGTGCCAGCAGCGAGGGCGGGATGGGCACAGATACGCAGTATTTT. This translates into CASSEGGMGTDTQYF.

The count of this clone is one. This chain's CDR3 is CATRTGQNQPQHF. Written as DNA, the CDR3 is TGTGCCACACGGACGGGCCAGAATCAGCCCCAGCATTTT. The chain joins TRBV10-3 to TRBJ1-5; D ambiguous. Germline loops: CDR1 ENHRY, CDR2 SYGVKD. This CDR3 comprises 13 residues. V gave up 10 bases and J gave up 4 bases, with 14 bases separating them.

This clone was observed a single time. The chain employs TRBV29-1 and TRBJ1-4; perhaps TRBD1 as D (5 bases). The length of the CDR3 is 14 residues. Germline CDR1 and CDR2: SQVTM and ANQGSEA. Trimming took off 5 bases at V and 6 bases at J, with 16 bases between the two ends. The CDR3 sequence: CSVPGEGDDEKLFF. The CDR3 nucleotides are TGCAGCGTTCCGGGGGAGGGTGACGATGAAAAACTGTTTTTT.

This clone was found many times. The V call is TRBV6-1, the J call TRBJ2-4; the D is unclear. The CDR3 extends over 15 amino acids. The germline CDR1 and CDR2 sequences are MNHNS and SASEGT. Trimming cost V 1 base and J 6 bases, with 13 bases left between them. The DNA for the CDR3 is TGTGCCAGCAGTGAAGTGGCGGCTGGGGTAAACATTCAGTACTTC. Its protein is CASSEVAAGVNIQYF.

The chain employs TRBV28 and TRBJ2-1; TRBD2 aligns across 12 bases. Germline CDR1 MDHEN, CDR2 SYDVKM. The CDR3 spans 16 residues. With 4 bases clipped from V and 4 bases from J, the junction kept 5 bases outside the gene matches. The CDR3 protein is CASSSPGTSGYNEQFF. In DNA, the CDR3 is TGTGCCAGCAGTTCTCCCGGGACTAGCGGGTACAATGAGCAGTTCTTC.

This clone was found a few times. The gene calls are TRBV4-1 and TRBJ2-2, with 8 nucleotides matching TRBD2. V gave up 6 bases and J gave up 4 bases; unmatched junction bases: 19. This CDR3 comprises 19 residues. The V gene's germline CDR1 is MGHRA and CDR2 YSYEKL. The CDR3 nucleotides are TGCGCCAGCAGGGTCAACCGTTGGGGTAGCGGGACGAGCACCGGGGAGCTGTTTTTT. Translating gives CASRVNRWGSGTSTGELFF.

The chain links TRBV27 to TRBJ2-2; no definite D call. CDR3 size: 14 residues. Germline CDR1 is MNHEY and CDR2 is SMNVEV (reference sequence). The V and J ends lost 5 bases and 0 bases respectively, with 7 bases between them. Here the CDR3 DNA reads TGTGCCAGCAGTCCGCTCGCGAACACCGGGGAGCTGTTTTTT. It translates to CASSPLANTGELFF.

As DNA, the CDR3 is TGCAGCGCTCTTAGGGGAATGCGGAATGAGCAGTTCTTC. Translating gives CSALRGMRNEQFF. The chain is built from TRBV29-1 and TRBJ2-1; a weak D match, TRBD1 (5 bases). The V end was cut by 7 bases, the J end by 7 bases, with 17 bases between. The CDR3 runs 13 residues. Germline assignment: CDR1 SQVTM and CDR2 ANQGSEA.

The chain links TRBV7-3 to TRBJ2-5; 8 nucleotides match TRBD1. The ends lost 2 bases at V and 4 bases at J; junction bases unmatched: 3. The CDR3 is made up of 14 amino acids. Germline V gene sequence: CDR1 SGHTA, CDR2 FQGTGA. The CDR3: CASSLDRGGETQYF. The CDR3 DNA sequence: TGTGCCAGCAGCTTAGACAGGGGCGGAGAGACCCAGTACTTC.

This chain links TRBV21-1 with TRBJ2-7; the D call of TRBD1 is as the table states it, not checked on the DNA. TRBV21-1 is deemed a pseudogene. The CDR3 extends over 12 amino acids. CDR3 sequence: CASSTGPYEQYF. The CDR3 region has the DNA TGTGCCAGCAGCACAGGGCCCTATGAGCAGTACTTC.

This clone was observed once. The chain carries TRBV5-6 and TRBJ2-2; D ambiguous. This CDR3 is built from 15 residues. The germline gives CDR1 SGHDT, CDR2 YYEEEE. Trimming stripped 3 bases from V and 5 bases from J, with 14 bases between. CDR3 DNA sequence: TGTGCCAGCAGCTCCCCCTATGCCCCGACCGGGGAGCTGTTTTTT. The encoded protein is CASSSPYAPTGELFF. The full variable domain, rest sourced from reference TRBV5-6 and TRBJ2-2, is DAGVTQSPTHLIKTRGQQVTLRCSPKSGHDTVSWYQQALGQGPQFIFQYYEEEERQRGNFPDRFSGHQFPNYSSELNVNALLLGDSALYLCASSSPYAPTGELFFGEGSRLTVL.

The V gene is TRBV27, the J gene TRBJ1-1; D might be TRBD1 (6 bases). V lost 2 bases and J 4 bases, leaving 11 bases between the germline ends. The CDR3 has 14 amino acids. Germline assignment: CDR1 MNHEY and CDR2 SMNVEV (reference sequence). The CDR3 DNA follows: TGTGCCAGCAGTTTAGGGCAGGGGAGCACTGAAGCTTTCTTT. Residues: CASSLGQGSTEAFF.

About this clone itself: Relative to the germline gene, one junction end is altered; a read error may explain this. The chain uses TRBV10-2 and TRBJ2-3, with 14 bases lining up with TRBD2. This CDR3 has 13 residues. Germline CDR1 is WSHSY and CDR2 is SAAADI. The CDR3 protein is CASSPGTSGSRDF. CDR3 bases: TGCGCCAGCAGCCCTGGGACTAGCGGGAGTCGGGATTTT.

The CDR3 loop is CASSILVVGRSGYNEQFF. Written as DNA, the CDR3 is TGTGCCAGTAGTATCCTAGTTGTGGGGCGGAGCGGCTACAATGAGCAGTTCTTC. This chain links TRBV19 with TRBJ2-1; D may correspond to TRBD1 or TRBD2 (5 bases each). V lost 3 bases, J lost 3 bases, and 21 bases lay in between. In germline, CDR1 is LNHDA, CDR2 SQIVND (reference sequence). The CDR3 extends over 18 amino acids. Variable domain in full (rest from reference TRBV19 and TRBJ2-1): DGGITQSPKYLFRKEGQNVTLSCEQNLNHDAMYWYRQDPGQGLRLIYYSQIVNDFQKGDIAEGYSVSREKKESFPLTVTSAQKNPTAFYLCASSILVVGRSGYNEQFFGPGTRLTVL.